The present T cell receptor beta chain was sequenced within a study of blood T cell repertoires in COVID-19. Study background: Samples of COVID-19 (acute and convalescent) were obtained from the United States, Italy and Spain. PBMCs, B-cell-depleted T cells, or T cells were the source of the cDNA or gDNA that made up the material.

Authors' data handling: The assay estimated nucleated cells by amplifying reference gene primers. Clones were read by immunoSEQ multiplex PCR, and TCRdb kept only the in-frame ones, dropping some. The D gene and trimming were derived from the DNA, and the V and J assignments and clone size from that table. The sample carries some 460,000 clones, approximately 90% recorded once. Germline CDR1 SGHTA, CDR2 FQGTGA. The ends were cut back, 5 bases at V and 4 bases at J, with 8 bases in the middle. This CDR3 is built from 13 residues. To note about this clone: Other DNA sequences in this specimen translate into the identical CDR3.

The sequence came from a woman in her twenties or thirties with acute or convalescent COVID-19. The material sequenced was peripheral blood. The chain uses TRBV7-3 and TRBJ2-2; D may be TRBD1 (5 bases). The CDR3, as DNA: TGTGCCAGCAGCCCAGGGCCCACCGGGGAGCTGTTTTTT. Residues: CASSPGPTGELFF. Full variable domain (outside the CDR3, taken from reference TRBV7-3 and TRBJ2-2): GAGVSQTPSNKVTEKGKYVELRCDPISGHTALYWYRQSLGQGPEFLIYFQGTGAADDSGLPNDRFFAVRPEGSVSTLKIQRTERGDSAVYLCASSPGPTGELFFGEGSRLTVL.